This T cell receptor (beta chain) derives from a study of response to subunit inactivated influenza vaccine. Study-wide results and limits: Few additional T cells are recruited per seasonal influenza vaccination, authors suggested.

About this clonotype itself: Antigen: not known.

Germline CDR1 is SGHTA and CDR2 is FQGNSA. Trimming removed 5 bases from V and 5 bases from J; junction bases left unmatched: 6. The CDR3 spans 15 residues. One entry per CDR3 protein, called by TCRdb with MiXCR from the RT-PCR reads. The table shows around 530,000 distinct CDR3 sequences, with 12% occurring only once. The receptor's source is a man aged 45-60 years who received an inactivated influenza vaccine. This specimen consisted of PBMCs from blood, obtained on the day of vaccination. The J gene is TRBJ2-3, the V gene TRBV7-2; 11 positions match TRBD2. CDR3 region: CASSPTSGIQDTQYF. The CDR3 nucleotides read TGTGCCAGCAGCCCGACTAGCGGGATACAAGATACGCAGTATTTT.